The text below deals with one T cell receptor beta chain. Its cognate antigen is unknown. Other DNA sequences in this sample translate to the same CDR3. The data were obtained in a study of chemoradiotherapy in HPV16-positive cancers. Overall study context: Candidate HPV-specific clones and shared TCR motifs came from a couple of HPV16-positive patients.

Generated by immunoSEQ multiplex PCR, the TCRdb table keeps only in-frame clones and is missing some. Here the sample spans about 17,000 clones, 90% to 95% being singletons. Study-wide findings and caveats: Non-HPV-specific T cells did not expand in tumors during treatment, whereas candidate HPV-specific clones and E7-related motifs did.

The source of this sequence is a human donor with HPV-associated anogenital cancer. This sample comprised blood, obtained from a patient who underwent chemoradiotherapy.

The CDR3: CASGLPQGYEQYF. CDR3 sequence (DNA): TGTGCTAGTGGTTTACCACAGGGCTACGAGCAGTACTTC. V gene TRBV12-5 combines with J gene TRBJ2-7, with D possibly TRBD1 on 6 matching bases. Germline CDR1 LGHNT, CDR2 FRNRAP. V was cut by 3 bases and J by 3 bases, with 9 bases left in between. The CDR3 extends over 13 amino acids.